This paragraph covers one TCR beta chain sequence. The antigen is not known. Viral peptide pool expansion of antigen-specific CD4+ T cells preceded sequencing in the ViraFEST assay. Subsequent to a culture period of approximately 11 days, CD4+ T cells were isolated. All study participants received two doses of BNT162b2 or mRNA-1273 vaccine. At days 3 and 7, half of the medium was exchanged for IL-2 medium. V lost 1 base to trimming and J lost 12 bases; unmatched junction nucleotides: 3. CDR1 and CDR2 from the germline V gene are MGHRA and YSYEKL. The CDR3 consists of 14 residues. These data are taken from a study of vaccination effects on CD4 cells after COVID-19. Only in-frame clones appear in the TCRdb table, and some are missing; sequencing was by immunoSEQ multiplex PCR. This sample has about 28,000 clones; around 70% occur once, and the top ten carry 10%.

The sequencing here drew on CD4+ T cells from PBMCs cultured with HCoV-NL63 spike peptides, taken after COVID-19 vaccination. The receptor was derived from a human donor who received a COVID-19 vaccine. V is TRBV4-1 and J is TRBJ1-6; 10 nucleotides match TRBD1. The CDR3 bases are TGCGCCAGCAGCCAAGTTGGGACAGGGGTACCCCTCCACTTT. Its translation is CASSQVGTGVPLHF.